The next 7 T cell receptor beta chains were all read from a single sample in a study of shared clonotypes between healthy human individuals. TCRdb's table, derived via immunoSEQ multiplex PCR, lists solely in-frame clones and lacks some. This sample yields a few hundred thousand clones, of which 70% to 80% are seen a single time; approximately 12% belongs to the top ten. Sequences were obtained from PBMCs. These receptors originate from a middle-aged woman in good health. Some clones in this sample may be carry-over from other donors' samples.

The V call is TRBV4-2, the J call TRBJ1-3; D gene ambiguous. This CDR3 is 16 amino acids long. V shed 1 base and J shed 3 bases, with 13 bases lying between them. Germline values: CDR1 LGHNA, CDR2 YNFKEQ. As DNA, the CDR3 is TGTGCCAGCAGCCAAGGCGTAGGCGTCTTTGGAAACACCATATATTTT. Amino acid sequence: CASSQGVGVFGNTIYF.

CDR3 bases: TGTGCCAGCAGTTCCAGGGGGCGAGGTGGCTACACCTTC. It encodes CASSSRGRGGYTF. The chain recombines TRBV6-5 with TRBJ1-2; TRBD1 matches at 8 bases. Per the germline V gene, CDR1 is MNHEY and CDR2 is SVGAGI. The CDR3 runs 13 residues. The ends lost 4 bases at V and 7 bases at J; junction bases unmatched: 5.

The chain recombines TRBV11-2 with TRBJ2-7, with D possibly TRBD2 on 6 matching bases. CDR1 is SGHAT and CDR2 is FQNNGV in the germline V gene. V was trimmed by 6 bases and J by 2 bases, leaving 14 bases between them. This CDR3 region has 14 residues. This chain's CDR3 is CASRQTGVPYEQYF. CDR3 DNA sequence: TGTGCCAGCAGACAGACGGGGGTCCCCTACGAGCAGTACTTC.

V usage is TRBV7-2 and J usage is TRBJ2-7; 10 positions agree with TRBD2. Germline values: CDR1 SGHTA, CDR2 FQGNSA. With 5 bases clipped from V and 6 bases from J, the junction kept 10 bases outside the gene matches. This CDR3 contains 15 residues. The CDR3 bases are TGTGCCAGCAGCAAAGCGTCTAGCGGGAGCCGCGAGCAGTACTTC. Its protein product is CASSKASSGSREQYF. The entire variable domain, with the rest obtained from reference TRBV7-2 and TRBJ2-7, is as follows: GAGVSQSPSNKVTEKGKDVELRCDPISGHTALYWYRQSLGQGLEFLIYFQGNSAPDKSGLPSDRFSAERTGGSVSTLTIQRTQQEDSAVYLCASSKASSGSREQYFGPGTRLTVT.

This chain connects TRBV7-2 to TRBJ2-1; D perhaps matches TRBD2 (5 bases). The germline CDR1 and CDR2 sequences are SGHTA and FQGNSA. The V end was cut by 1 base, the J end by 3 bases, with 13 bases between. The CDR3 runs to 16 residues. The CDR3 nucleotides read TGTGCCAGCAGCTTAGACAGACTCGGGAACTACAATGAGCAGTTCTTC. This translates into CASSLDRLGNYNEQFF. The full variable domain, rest sourced from reference TRBV7-2 and TRBJ2-1, is GAGVSQSPSNKVTEKGKDVELRCDPISGHTALYWYRQSLGQGLEFLIYFQGNSAPDKSGLPSDRFSAERTGGSVSTLTIQRTQQEDSAVYLCASSLDRLGNYNEQFFGPGTRLTVL.

In its sample, this clone was seen once. This rearrangement joins TRBV6-1 to TRBJ2-5; the D gene is possibly TRBD2 (5 bases). Germline V lookup: CDR1 MNHNS, CDR2 SASEGT. V was cut by 8 bases and J by 5 bases, with 15 bases left in between. CDR3 length equals 13 residues. CDR3 loop: CASVRGGRETQYF. The CDR3 coding sequence is TGTGCCAGCGTCAGAGGAGGTCGGGAGACCCAGTACTTC.

The chain joins TRBV30 to TRBJ1-1; D remains ambiguous. This CDR3 is 13 amino acids long. V was pared by 3 bases and J by 4 bases, with 12 bases between. Germline V gene data show CDR1 as GTSNPN and CDR2 as SVGIG (reference sequence). CDR3 loop: CAWRQGVGTEAFF. In nucleotides, the CDR3 is TGTGCCTGGAGGCAAGGAGTCGGCACTGAAGCTTTCTTT.